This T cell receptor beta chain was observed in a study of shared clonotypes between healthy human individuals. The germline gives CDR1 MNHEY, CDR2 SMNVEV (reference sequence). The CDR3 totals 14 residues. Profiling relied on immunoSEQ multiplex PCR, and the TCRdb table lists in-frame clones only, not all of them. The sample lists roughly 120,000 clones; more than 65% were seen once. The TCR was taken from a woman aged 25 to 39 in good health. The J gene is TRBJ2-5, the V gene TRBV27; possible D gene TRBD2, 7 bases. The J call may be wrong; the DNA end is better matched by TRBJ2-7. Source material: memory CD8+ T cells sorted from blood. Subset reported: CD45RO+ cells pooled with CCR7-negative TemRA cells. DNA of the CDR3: TGTGCCAGCAGTTTCCGGGGGGACATCTACGAGCAGTACTTC. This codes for CASSFRGDIYEQYF.